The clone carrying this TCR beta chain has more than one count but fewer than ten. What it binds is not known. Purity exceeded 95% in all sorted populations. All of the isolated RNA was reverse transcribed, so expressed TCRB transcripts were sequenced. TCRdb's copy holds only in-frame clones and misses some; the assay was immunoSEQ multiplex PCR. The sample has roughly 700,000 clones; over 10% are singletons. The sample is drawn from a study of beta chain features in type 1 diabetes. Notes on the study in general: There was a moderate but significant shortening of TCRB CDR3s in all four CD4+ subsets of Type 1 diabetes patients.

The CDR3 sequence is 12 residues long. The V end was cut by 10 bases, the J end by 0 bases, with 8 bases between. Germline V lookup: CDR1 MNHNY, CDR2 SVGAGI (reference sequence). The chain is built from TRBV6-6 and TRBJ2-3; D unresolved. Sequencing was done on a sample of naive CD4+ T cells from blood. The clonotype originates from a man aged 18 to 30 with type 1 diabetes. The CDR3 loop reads CATRYSTDTQYF. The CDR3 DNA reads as TGTGCCACCCGATACAGCACAGATACGCAGTATTTT.